This T cell receptor (beta chain) appears in the sequencing data of a study of T-cell reconstitution after alpha-beta-depleted transplantation in children. A TCRbeta library incorporating unique molecular identifiers was prepared. TCRdb analysed the PCR reads with MiXCR anew, one entry per CDR3 protein. The sample includes about 58,000 distinct CDR3 sequences, approximately 46% of them seen just once. The CDR3 has 15 residues. J was trimmed by 5 bases and V by 6 bases; bases with no gene match: 8. CDR1 and CDR2 (germline): MNHNS, SASEGT. General study points: In some patients, recipient T cells and intrathymic progenitors surviving conditioning explained high day-60 diversity. Where alpha-beta T cells came from about two months after transplant was reportedly several hundred expanded graft clones. A year had passed since transplant, and T-cell counts and diversity by then came mostly from newly produced T cells.

With respect to this clonotype: The antigen is undetermined.

The TCR comes from a male patient younger than 18 who had a stem cell transplant for acute lymphoblastic leukemia, so the T cells may come from the graft donor. The gene calls are TRBV6-1 and TRBJ2-5, with 11 bases aligning to TRBD2. The sequenced sample was PBMCs, mostly from graft donor cells, obtained 360 days after TCRalphabeta/CD19-depleted stem cell transplant. The CDR3 spells CASRPLAGAGETQYF. Here the CDR3 DNA reads TGTGCCAGCAGACCACTAGCGGGAGCCGGGGAGACCCAGTACTTC.